A selection of T cell receptor beta chains follows, all from one sample in a study of blood T cell repertoires in COVID-19. Libraries were prepared by immunoSEQ multiplex PCR; TCRdb keeps only in-frame clonotypes and omits some of them. Of 100,000 to 120,000 clones listed, roughly 79% are singletons. The sample comprised peripheral blood. Receptors originate from a woman in her 70s with acute or convalescent COVID-19. Both conserved end residues are part of each CDR3. The order of the fields is CDR3 DNA, CDR3 protein, J gene, clone size, D gene, V gene. D genes are given only for firm matches. Size is stated for part of the rows, as once, few or many counts, or as a class when the clone is expanded.

CDR3 DNA: TGTGCCAGCAGTGATTATAGGGGTAGCACTGAAGCTTTCTTT
CDR3 protein: CASSDYRGSTEAFF
J gene: TRBJ1-1
clone size: NA
D gene: NA
V gene: TRBV2

CDR3 DNA: TGTGCCAGCAAGTTAGACAGGGGTGGGAGCACTGAAGCTTTCTTT
CDR3 protein: CASKLDRGGSTEAFF
J gene: TRBJ1-1
clone size: NA
D gene: TRBD1
V gene: TRBV6-5

CDR3 DNA: TGTGCCAGCAGCCCCCCGGAGGGGCGAAAGACCCAGTACTTC
CDR3 protein: CASSPPEGRKTQYF
J gene: TRBJ2-5
clone size: NA
D gene: NA
V gene: TRBV13

CDR3 DNA: TGTGCCAGCAGCCTTAACAGGGGGCCTGGAAACACCATATATTTT
CDR3 protein: CASSLNRGPGNTIYF
J gene: TRBJ1-3
clone size: once
D gene: TRBD1
V gene: TRBV9

CDR3 DNA: TGTGCCAGCTCACCCGGACAGGGGTTGAACACTGAAGCTTTCTTT
CDR3 protein: CASSPGQGLNTEAFF
J gene: TRBJ1-1
clone size: NA
D gene: TRBD1
V gene: TRBV18

CDR3 DNA: TGTGCCAGCAGCCCGATGCAGGGGACGGGTGAGCAGTTCTTC
CDR3 protein: CASSPMQGTGEQFF
J gene: TRBJ2-1
clone size: NA
D gene: NA
V gene: TRBV7-8

CDR3 DNA: TGTGCCAGCAGTGAAGCGTACGGCTACGAGCAGTACTTC
CDR3 protein: CASSEAYGYEQYF
J gene: TRBJ2-7
clone size: NA
D gene: NA
V gene: TRBV6-1

CDR3 DNA: TGTGCCAGTCAGATTCAGGTCGGGACAGGGCTTTCACCCCTCCACTTT
CDR3 protein: CASQIQVGTGLSPLHF
J gene: TRBJ1-6
clone size: NA
D gene: TRBD1
V gene: TRBV28

CDR3 DNA: TGTGCCAGCAGCTCCCAGGACAGGTACGAGCAGTACTTC
CDR3 protein: CASSSQDRYEQYF
J gene: TRBJ2-7
clone size: NA
D gene: TRBD1
V gene: TRBV5-6

CDR3 DNA: TGTGCCAGCAGTCCAAGGACAGGGTACACCGGGGAGCTGTTTTTT
CDR3 protein: CASSPRTGYTGELFF
J gene: TRBJ2-2
clone size: NA
D gene: TRBD1
V gene: TRBV27

CDR3 DNA: TGTGCCAGCAGTTACTCAGGGGATGGCTACACCTTC
CDR3 protein: CASSYSGDGYTF
J gene: TRBJ1-2
clone size: NA
D gene: NA
V gene: TRBV6-5

CDR3 DNA: TGTGCCAGCAGCCGCGGGGGGTTGCAGATGAACACTGAAGCTTTCTTT
CDR3 protein: CASSRGGLQMNTEAFF
J gene: TRBJ1-1
clone size: few
D gene: NA
V gene: TRBV13

CDR3 DNA: TGCGCCAGCAGCTTCGGAGCCAACACTGAAGCTTTCTTT
CDR3 protein: CASSFGANTEAFF
J gene: TRBJ1-1
clone size: once
D gene: NA
V gene: TRBV5-1

CDR3 DNA: TGTGCCAGCAGCCCAGGGTGGGAGGGCTATGGCTACACCTTC
CDR3 protein: CASSPGWEGYGYTF
J gene: TRBJ1-2
clone size: NA
D gene: NA
V gene: TRBV5-6

CDR3 DNA: TGCGCCAGCAGCCCATATTACGGGAATCAGCCCCAGCATTTT
CDR3 protein: CASSPYYGNQPQHF
J gene: TRBJ1-5
clone size: NA
D gene: NA
V gene: TRBV5-1

CDR3 DNA: TGTGCCAGTAGTGCCATGGGGCTAGCGGCAGATACGCAGTATTTT
CDR3 protein: CASSAMGLAADTQYF
J gene: TRBJ2-3
clone size: NA
D gene: TRBD2
V gene: TRBV19

CDR3 DNA: TGTGCCAGCAGCTTACGCGGGGGAGGGCCCTACAATGAGCAGTTCTTC
CDR3 protein: CASSLRGGGPYNEQFF
J gene: TRBJ2-1
clone size: NA
D gene: TRBD2
V gene: TRBV7-3

CDR3 DNA: TGTGCCAGCAGCTTGTCGACAGGGAACGAAAAACTGTTTTTT
CDR3 protein: CASSLSTGNEKLFF
J gene: TRBJ1-4
clone size: NA
D gene: TRBD1
V gene: TRBV7-9

CDR3 DNA: TGTGCCAGCAGCCCCGGACTAGCGGGGGTCAATGAGCAGTTCTTC
CDR3 protein: CASSPGLAGVNEQFF
J gene: TRBJ2-1
clone size: NA
D gene: TRBD2
V gene: TRBV5-4

CDR3 DNA: TGTGCCAGCAGCTTAAATACAGCCGGGGGAACCTATGGCTACACCTTC
CDR3 protein: CASSLNTAGGTYGYTF
J gene: TRBJ1-2
clone size: few
D gene: NA
V gene: TRBV7-9

CDR3 DNA: TGTGCCAGCAGTGAAATAGGAGGGAGGGTCACAGATACGCAGTATTTT
CDR3 protein: CASSEIGGRVTDTQYF
J gene: TRBJ2-3
clone size: NA
D gene: TRBD2
V gene: TRBV6-1

CDR3 DNA: TGTGCCAGTAGCAGGGGGGCCAGTCAGCCCCAGCATTTT
CDR3 protein: CASSRGASQPQHF
J gene: TRBJ1-5
clone size: NA
D gene: TRBD1
V gene: TRBV12-3/TRBV12-4

CDR3 DNA: TGTGCCAGCTCACCACCGGGGGGGCGCGCGGCCAACGTCCTGACTTTC
CDR3 protein: CASSPPGGRAANVLTF
J gene: TRBJ2-6
clone size: NA
D gene: NA
V gene: TRBV18

CDR3 DNA: TGTGCCAGCAGCTTAGGGTTGACAGGGACACAAGAGACCCAGTACTTC
CDR3 protein: CASSLGLTGTQETQYF
J gene: TRBJ2-5
clone size: few
D gene: TRBD1
V gene: TRBV7-9

CDR3 DNA: TGTGCCAGCAGCTCAAACCCGACTAGCGGGAACACCGGGGAGCTGTTTTTT
CDR3 protein: CASSSNPTSGNTGELFF
J gene: TRBJ2-2
clone size: NA
D gene: TRBD2
V gene: TRBV7-3

CDR3 DNA: TGTGCCAGCACCGGGCGACTAGCGGGGTTCAGGGAGACCCAGTACTTC
CDR3 protein: CASTGRLAGFRETQYF
J gene: TRBJ2-5
clone size: once
D gene: TRBD2
V gene: TRBV28

CDR3 DNA: TGTGCCAGCAGCGCCCCACAGGGGCACAGCTATGGCTACACCTTC
CDR3 protein: CASSAPQGHSYGYTF
J gene: TRBJ1-2
clone size: few
D gene: TRBD1
V gene: TRBV9

CDR3 DNA: TGTGCCTGGAATGGGGGGGCCCAGGGGGAAAAACTGTTTTTT
CDR3 protein: CAWNGGAQGEKLFF
J gene: TRBJ1-4
clone size: once
D gene: NA
V gene: TRBV30

CDR3 DNA: TGTGCCAGCAATCCTAGCGGGAGGATCGAGACCCAGTACTTC
CDR3 protein: CASNPSGRIETQYF
J gene: TRBJ2-5
clone size: NA
D gene: TRBD2
V gene: TRBV27

CDR3 DNA: TGTGCCAGCAGCGTAGTGGCGGGGGGCTCCTACAATGAGCAGTTCTTC
CDR3 protein: CASSVVAGGSYNEQFF
J gene: TRBJ2-1
clone size: NA
D gene: TRBD2
V gene: TRBV9

CDR3 DNA: TGTGCCAGCAGTGAAGCGCAGGGACAGGGCTCCTACGAGCAGTACTTC
CDR3 protein: CASSEAQGQGSYEQYF
J gene: TRBJ2-7
clone size: NA
D gene: TRBD1
V gene: TRBV6-1

CDR3 DNA: TGCGCCAGCAGCTCCAGGGTAGAAGAGACCCAGTACTTC
CDR3 protein: CASSSRVEETQYF
J gene: TRBJ2-5
clone size: NA
D gene: NA
V gene: TRBV5-1

CDR3 DNA: TGTGCCAGCAGTTTCCGTATTACATCGAACACTGAAGCTTTCTTT
CDR3 protein: CASSFRITSNTEAFF
J gene: TRBJ1-1
clone size: NA
D gene: NA
V gene: TRBV28

CDR3 DNA: TGTGCCAGCAGCTTCTCCCACAGGGGGTTTGACGGGGAGCTGTTTTTT
CDR3 protein: CASSFSHRGFDGELFF
J gene: TRBJ2-2
clone size: NA
D gene: TRBD1
V gene: TRBV13

CDR3 DNA: TGCAGCGTTGAAGTATACCTAGCGGGGGGGAGTGGAGAGACCCAGTACTTC
CDR3 protein: CSVEVYLAGGSGETQYF
J gene: TRBJ2-5
clone size: NA
D gene: TRBD2
V gene: TRBV29-1

CDR3 DNA: TGTGCCAGCAGTTACTCGACCGGGGTCTATGGCTACACCTTC
CDR3 protein: CASSYSTGVYGYTF
J gene: TRBJ1-2
clone size: NA
D gene: NA
V gene: TRBV6-2/TRBV6-3

CDR3 DNA: TGTGCCAGCAGCAAATTTTGCCCTTGCAGGGTGGGAGAGCAGTACTTC
CDR3 protein: CASSKFCPCRVGEQYF
J gene: TRBJ2-7
clone size: few
D gene: NA
V gene: TRBV21-1

CDR3 DNA: TGTGCCAGCAGCCCCGGAGAGACCCAGTACTTC
CDR3 protein: CASSPGETQYF
J gene: TRBJ2-5
clone size: NA
D gene: NA
V gene: TRBV12-3/TRBV12-4

CDR3 DNA: TGTGCCAGCGTAGCGGGAGGGCCGTACGAGCAGTACTTC
CDR3 protein: CASVAGGPYEQYF
J gene: TRBJ2-7
clone size: NA
D gene: TRBD2
V gene: TRBV2

CDR3 DNA: TGTGCCAGCAGCTCCAACAGGGATAACTATGGCTACACCTTC
CDR3 protein: CASSSNRDNYGYTF
J gene: TRBJ1-2
clone size: NA
D gene: NA
V gene: TRBV5-4

CDR3 DNA: TGTGCCAGCAGCTTAGAGGCCGGGACAGGGGGCTACGAGCAGTACTTC
CDR3 protein: CASSLEAGTGGYEQYF
J gene: TRBJ2-7
clone size: NA
D gene: TRBD1
V gene: TRBV7-2

CDR3 DNA: TGTGCCAGTAGTGTACAGGGGGCCTCCTACGAGCAGTACTTC
CDR3 protein: CASSVQGASYEQYF
J gene: TRBJ2-7
clone size: NA
D gene: TRBD1
V gene: TRBV19

CDR3 DNA: TGTGCCAGCAGCCCTCGAGGGCCGGGGTCGAACACAGATACGCAGTATTTT
CDR3 protein: CASSPRGPGSNTDTQYF
J gene: TRBJ2-3
clone size: NA
D gene: NA
V gene: TRBV9

CDR3 DNA: TGTGCCAGCAGCTTAGGGGGGGTGGGCACTGAAGCTTTCTTT
CDR3 protein: CASSLGGVGTEAFF
J gene: TRBJ1-1
clone size: NA
D gene: NA
V gene: TRBV7-2

CDR3 DNA: TGTGCCAGCAGCCAGGGACTAGCGGGAGTATGGGAGCAGTACTTC
CDR3 protein: CASSQGLAGVWEQYF
J gene: TRBJ2-7
clone size: NA
D gene: TRBD2
V gene: TRBV14

CDR3 DNA: TGTGCCAGTAGTAAACAGGGTAAGGATTCACCCCTCCACTTT
CDR3 protein: CASSKQGKDSPLHF
J gene: TRBJ1-6
clone size: NA
D gene: NA
V gene: TRBV19

CDR3 DNA: TGTGCCAGCAGCTTAGCACAGGCGACGGAAAAACTGTTTTTT
CDR3 protein: CASSLAQATEKLFF
J gene: TRBJ1-4
clone size: NA
D gene: NA
V gene: TRBV7-9

CDR3 DNA: TGTGCCAGCAGTAGCCCCGGGAGGGCCCGAGGAGAAGCTTTCTTT
CDR3 protein: CASSSPGRARGEAFF
J gene: TRBJ1-1
clone size: NA
D gene: NA
V gene: TRBV27

CDR3 DNA: TGTGCCTGGAGAAACCTCGGACAGGGTGTGAGTCCCCTCCACTTT
CDR3 protein: CAWRNLGQGVSPLHF
J gene: TRBJ1-6
clone size: NA
D gene: TRBD1
V gene: TRBV30

CDR3 DNA: TGTGCCAGCAGTGAGATTCTTGGCGGAGAGGGCCAAGAGACCCAGTACTTC
CDR3 protein: CASSEILGGEGQETQYF
J gene: TRBJ2-5
clone size: once
D gene: NA
V gene: TRBV6-1

CDR3 DNA: TGTGCCATCAGTGAGTCGAGTAGGGGGAATGAGCAGTTCTTC
CDR3 protein: CAISESSRGNEQFF
J gene: TRBJ2-1
clone size: NA
D gene: NA
V gene: TRBV10-3

CDR3 DNA: TGTGCCAGCAGCCGACAGGATCCTAACTATGGCTACACCTTC
CDR3 protein: CASSRQDPNYGYTF
J gene: TRBJ1-2
clone size: NA
D gene: NA
V gene: TRBV2

CDR3 DNA: TGTGCCAGCAGTTACTCGAAGTTTGTGGGCGATACGCAGTATTTT
CDR3 protein: CASSYSKFVGDTQYF
J gene: TRBJ2-3
clone size: NA
D gene: NA
V gene: TRBV6-5

CDR3 DNA: TGTGCCAGCAGCTTAGCCGGGACTAGCGGGAGGTCTTACTTC
CDR3 protein: CASSLAGTSGRSYF
J gene: TRBJ2-7
clone size: NA
D gene: TRBD2
V gene: TRBV7-8

CDR3 DNA: TGTGCCAGCAGACTTAGCGGGGCCAGCACAGATACGCAGTATTTT
CDR3 protein: CASRLSGASTDTQYF
J gene: TRBJ2-3
clone size: NA
D gene: TRBD2
V gene: TRBV7-2

CDR3 DNA: TGTGCCAGCAGCTTAGAACAGGTTACTTACGAGCAGTACTTC
CDR3 protein: CASSLEQVTYEQYF
J gene: TRBJ2-7
clone size: NA
D gene: NA
V gene: TRBV7-2

CDR3 DNA: TGTGCCAGCAGTTTAGCGGGGGACAGTGGCTACACCTTC
CDR3 protein: CASSLAGDSGYTF
J gene: TRBJ1-2
clone size: NA
D gene: TRBD1
V gene: TRBV12-3/TRBV12-4

CDR3 DNA: TGTGCCAGTAATACGGACAGGGGGAACTATGGCTACACCTTC
CDR3 protein: CASNTDRGNYGYTF
J gene: TRBJ1-2
clone size: NA
D gene: TRBD1
V gene: TRBV19

CDR3 DNA: TGTGCCAGCAGAAAACTAGCGGGGGGGCGGGTCCCAGATACGCAGTATTTT
CDR3 protein: CASRKLAGGRVPDTQYF
J gene: TRBJ2-3
clone size: NA
D gene: TRBD2
V gene: TRBV2

CDR3 DNA: TGTGCCAGCAGTTCTATAGCGGGACTGAACACCGGGGAGCTGTTTTTT
CDR3 protein: CASSSIAGLNTGELFF
J gene: TRBJ2-2
clone size: NA
D gene: TRBD2
V gene: TRBV28